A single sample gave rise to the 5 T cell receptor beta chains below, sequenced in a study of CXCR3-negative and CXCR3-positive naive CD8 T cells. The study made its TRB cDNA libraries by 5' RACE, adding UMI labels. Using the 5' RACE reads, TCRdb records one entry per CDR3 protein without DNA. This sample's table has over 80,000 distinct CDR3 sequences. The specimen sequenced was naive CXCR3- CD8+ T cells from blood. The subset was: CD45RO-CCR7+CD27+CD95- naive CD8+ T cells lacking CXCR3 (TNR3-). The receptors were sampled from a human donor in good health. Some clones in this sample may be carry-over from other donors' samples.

The CDR3 here is CASSLWDRSNQPQHF. This chain uses TRBV28 with TRBJ1-5; the D call from TCRdb, TRBD1, cannot be confirmed without DNA. There are 15 residues in the CDR3. From germline, CDR1 is MDHEN and CDR2 SYDVKM. The full variable domain, rest sourced from reference TRBV28 and TRBJ1-5, is DVKVTQSSRYLVKRTGEKVFLECVQDMDHENMFWYRQDPGLGLRLIYFSYDVKMKEKGDIPEGYSVSREKKERFSLILESASTNQTSMYLCASSLWDRSNQPQHFGDGTRLSIL.

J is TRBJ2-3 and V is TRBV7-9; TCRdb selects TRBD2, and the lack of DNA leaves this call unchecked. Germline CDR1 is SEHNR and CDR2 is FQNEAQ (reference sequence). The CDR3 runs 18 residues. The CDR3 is CASSRPQLAALRTDTQYF. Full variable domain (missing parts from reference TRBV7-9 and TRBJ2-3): DTGVSQNPRHKITKRGQNVTFRCDPISEHNRLYWYRQTLGQGPEFLTYFQNEAQLEKSRLLSDRFSAERPKGSFSTLEIQRTEQGDSAMYLCASSRPQLAALRTDTQYFGPGTRLTVL.

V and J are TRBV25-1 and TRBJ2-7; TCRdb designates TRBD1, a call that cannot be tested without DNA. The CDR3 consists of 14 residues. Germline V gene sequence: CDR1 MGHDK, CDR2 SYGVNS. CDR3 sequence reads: CASSERGTGDEQYF.

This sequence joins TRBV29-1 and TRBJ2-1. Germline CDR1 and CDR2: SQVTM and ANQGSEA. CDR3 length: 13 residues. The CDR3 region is CSVHLVLGNEQFF.

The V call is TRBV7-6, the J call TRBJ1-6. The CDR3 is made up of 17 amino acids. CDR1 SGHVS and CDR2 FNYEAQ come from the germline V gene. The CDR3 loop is CASSSGRGLEYNSPLHF.